The 27 T cell receptor beta chains given below trace back to one sample, sequenced in a study of CD8 T cells in Susac syndrome. Reverse transcription used 0.5 to 1 ug RNA and random hexamers. TCRdb fed the immunoSEQ multiplex PCR reads into MiXCR, producing one record per CDR3 protein. The sample yields approximately 200,000 distinct CDR3 sequences, about 94% seen once. The sequenced sample was CD8+ T cells from PBMCs. These receptors were obtained from a human donor with multiple sclerosis.

V gene TRBV3-1 combines with J gene TRBJ1-1; D gene uncertain. The V gene's germline CDR1 is LGHDT and CDR2 YNNKEL (reference sequence). With 4 bases removed from V and 2 bases from J, the gap between germline ends came to 26 bases. The CDR3 length is 19 residues. The CDR3 reads CASSPPISQTDLSNTEAFF. The CDR3 region has the DNA TGTGCCAGCAGCCCCCCAATTTCGCAGACCGATCTCTCAAACACTGAAGCTTTCTTT.

CDR3 bases: TGTGCCAGCAGCGTACAGGGGGCGAGTTCACCCCTCCACTTT. Translated, it gives CASSVQGASSPLHF. The chain has TRBV9 and TRBJ1-6; 8 bases map to TRBD1. The CDR3 has 14 residues. Germline assignment: CDR1 SGDLS and CDR2 YYNGEE. V dropped 1 base and J dropped 9; count of bases not matched to a gene: 3. The full variable domain, its missing parts supplied by reference TRBV9 and TRBJ1-6, is DSGVTQTPKHLITATGQRVTLRCSPRSGDLSVYWYQQSLDQGLQFLIQYYNGEERAKGNILERFSAQQFPDLHSELNLSSLELGDSALYFCASSVQGASSPLHFGNGTRLTVT.

This sequence joins TRBV20-1 and TRBJ2-5, with D perhaps TRBD2 (5 bases). Trimming removed 0 bases from V and 5 bases from J, with 13 bases in between. CDR3 size: 14 residues. Germline CDR1 DFQATT, CDR2 SNEGSKA (reference sequence). The CDR3 sequence: CSARDKAAAETQYF. CDR3 sequence (DNA): TGCAGTGCTAGAGATAAAGCGGCAGCGGAGACCCAGTACTTC.

The CDR3 coding sequence is TGTGCCAGCAGCCCGAGGGACAGAGCAAACTATGGCTACACCTTC. Amino acid sequence: CASSPRDRANYGYTF. This sequence joins TRBV9 and TRBJ1-2, with 7 nucleotides matching TRBD1. The CDR3 is 15 residues long. V was clipped by 4 bases and J by 2 bases; unmatched bases: 8. The V gene's germline CDR1 is SGDLS and CDR2 YYNGEE.

V gene TRBV12-3 or TRBV12-4 combines with J gene TRBJ1-2, with TRBD1 as a possible D gene (5 bases). CDR3 size: 15 residues. The V and J ends lost 4 bases and 5 bases respectively, with 17 bases between them. CDR3 protein: CASSSRGALRYGYTF. For the CDR3, the DNA is TGTGCCAGCAGTTCCCGAGGGGCATTAAGATATGGCTACACCTTC.

This clonotype occurred a few times. CDR3 region: CASSQGVANQETQYF. The CDR3 nucleotides are TGCGCCAGCAGCCAAGGTGTAGCGAACCAAGAGACCCAGTACTTC. The chain employs TRBV4-3 and TRBJ2-5; the D gene is possibly TRBD2 (5 bases). The CDR3 runs 15 residues. The germline V gene has CDR1 LGHNA and CDR2 YSLEER. V lost 1 base and J 0 bases, leaving 9 bases between the germline ends.

The V and J genes are TRBV11-3 and TRBJ2-7; D is uncertain. Germline values: CDR1 SGHNT, CDR2 YENEEA. The CDR3 has 11 residues. Trimming shortened V by 2 bases and J by 5 bases, and 4 bases separated the two germline ends. CDR3 region: CASSLQDEQYF. The CDR3 nucleotides are TGTGCCAGCAGCTTACAGGACGAGCAGTACTTC.

The gene calls are TRBV5-4 and TRBJ2-5; D unclear. V gave up 1 base and J gave up 2 bases, with 12 bases separating them. CDR3 length: 15 residues. Germline CDR1 SGHNT, CDR2 YYREEE (reference sequence). The CDR3 bases are TGTGCCAGCAGCTTGCCCGCGGCGAATCAAGAGACCCAGTACTTC. It encodes CASSLPAANQETQYF.

The chain couples TRBV7-9 to TRBJ2-3; the match to TRBD1 covers 7 bases. Germline V CDR1 and CDR2: SEHNR, FQNEAQ (reference sequence). The CDR3 has 14 amino acids. V was clipped by 4 bases and J by 2 bases; unmatched bases: 3. CDR3 DNA: TGTGCCAGCAGCTCCAGGGGGACCACAGATACGCAGTATTTT. Translating gives CASSSRGTTDTQYF.

This rearrangement joins TRBV19 to TRBJ1-5, with TRBD1 as a possible D gene (5 bases). Germline loops: CDR1 LNHDA, CDR2 SQIVND (reference sequence). Trimming removed 6 bases at V and 7 bases at J, with 22 bases between. The CDR3 sequence is 16 residues long. The CDR3 coding sequence is TGTGCCAGTAGATCCCCGACAGCGCCGGGGGAGCAGCCCCAGCATTTT. Its translation is CASRSPTAPGEQPQHF.

V is TRBV6-6 and J is TRBJ2-3; D may be TRBD1 (5 bases). CDR1 and CDR2 (germline): MNHNY, SVGAGI (reference sequence). This CDR3 is 13 amino acids long. V lost 11 bases, J lost 4 bases, and 16 bases lay in between. The CDR3 DNA is TGTGCCTCCTCCCTTGTGGGGCCAGATACGCAGTATTTT. As protein: CASSLVGPDTQYF.

This chain uses TRBV12-3 or TRBV12-4 with TRBJ1-3; 9 nucleotides match TRBD1. V was pared by 11 bases and J by 0 bases, with 11 bases of the junction left unmatched. The CDR3 extends over 16 amino acids. The CDR3 DNA sequence: TGTGCCCAGCCCCCATTGGGACAGGGCTCTGGAAACACCATATATTTT. Its protein product is CAQPPLGQGSGNTIYF.

The chain is built from TRBV2 and TRBJ2-5, with D unresolved. V lost 4 bases to trimming and J lost 0 bases, with 9 bases between them. The CDR3 has 14 residues. Germline CDR1 reads SNHLY; CDR2 reads FYNNEI. The CDR3 DNA reads as TGTGCCAGCAGTGGGCTACGGGACCAAGAGACCCAGTACTTC. As protein: CASSGLRDQETQYF. The whole variable domain, remainder taken from reference TRBV2 and TRBJ2-5, is EPEVTQTPSHQVTQMGQEVILRCVPISNHLYFYWYRQILGQKVEFLVSFYNNEISEKSEIFDDQFSVERPDGSNFTLKIRSTKLEDSAMYFCASSGLRDQETQYFGPGTRLLVL.

The chain uses TRBV25-1 and TRBJ2-7; D gene uncertain. Between the trimmed V and J ends, which lost 0 bases and 7 bases, there was a span of 13 bases. Germline CDR1 is MGHDK and CDR2 is SYGVNS. The CDR3 loop spans 14 amino acids. The CDR3 sequence: CASSEYGPYVEQYF. The CDR3 DNA sequence: TGTGCCAGCAGTGAATATGGACCCTACGTTGAGCAGTACTTC.

This sequence joins TRBV5-1 and TRBJ2-1; TRBD1 aligns across 9 bases. CDR3 length: 15 amino acids. The germline V gene encodes CDR1 SGHRS and CDR2 YFSETQ. With 0 bases clipped from V and 4 bases from J, the junction kept 2 bases outside the gene matches. CDR3 bases: TGCGCCAGCAGCTTGGGACAGGGGGTTTACAATGAGCAGTTCTTC. Translation gives CASSLGQGVYNEQFF.

The chain has TRBV4-3 and TRBJ1-1, with D uncertain. V lost 1 base to trimming and J lost 0 bases, with 9 bases between them. The germline CDR1 and CDR2 sequences are LGHNA and YSLEER. The CDR3 has 15 amino acids. DNA for the CDR3: TGCGCCAGCAGCCAAGGTAGGAGCTTGAACACTGAAGCTTTCTTT. Its protein is CASSQGRSLNTEAFF.

The V gene is TRBV19, the J gene TRBJ2-7; D remains ambiguous. V dropped 7 bases and J dropped 0 bases, with 13 bases sitting between them. Germline lookup yields CDR1 LNHDA and CDR2 SQIVND (reference sequence). This CDR3 is built from 14 residues. The CDR3 region is CASTQDGASYEQYF. The CDR3 nucleotides are TGTGCCAGTACCCAGGACGGCGCCTCCTACGAGCAGTACTTC.

This clonotype was seen just once. The chain employs TRBV12-3 or TRBV12-4 and TRBJ1-4, with a possible D match to TRBD1 (6 bases). The V and J ends lost 6 bases and 8 bases respectively, with 16 bases between them. The length of the CDR3 is 14 residues. The CDR3 coding sequence is TGTGCCAGCAGCCCACAGGGTGACGGGGAAAAACTGTTTTTT. Amino acids: CASSPQGDGEKLFF.

The V and J genes are TRBV27 and TRBJ2-1, with D perhaps matching TRBD1 or TRBD2 (5 bases each). The V end was cut by 4 bases, the J end by 2 bases, with 15 bases between. Germline V gene sequence: CDR1 MNHEY, CDR2 SMNVEV (reference sequence). The CDR3 sequence is 16 residues long. Here the CDR3 DNA reads TGTGCCAGCAGTTCCTTCCGGGGCAGTCCCTACAATGAGCAGTTCTTC. Translation gives CASSSFRGSPYNEQFF.

This rearrangement joins TRBV4-1 to TRBJ1-6; D is possibly TRBD1 (5 bases). The V gene lost 6 bases and the J gene lost 7 bases, with 19 bases spanning the gap. This CDR3 has 16 amino acids. Germline CDR1 reads MGHRA; CDR2 reads YSYEKL. In DNA form, the CDR3 reads TGCGCCAGCAGTCACCCGGAGAGCAGGGAGAATTCACCCCTCCACTTT. Encoded protein: CASSHPESRENSPLHF.

V gene TRBV19 combines with J gene TRBJ2-2; the D is unclear. The CDR3 spans 13 residues. Trimming stripped 1 base from V and 6 bases from J, with 6 bases between. Germline CDR1 reads LNHDA; CDR2 reads SQIVND (reference sequence). CDR3 loop: CASSIGTPGELFF. The CDR3 DNA is TGTGCCAGTAGTATAGGGACGCCCGGGGAGCTGTTTTTT.

CDR3 in amino acids: CATSRAQGFTGELFF. The DNA for the CDR3 is TGTGCCACCAGCAGAGCACAGGGTTTTACCGGGGAGCTGTTTTTT. The chain links TRBV15 to TRBJ2-2; D possibly corresponds to TRBD1 (6 bases). The CDR3 covers 15 residues. From germline, CDR1 is LNHNV and CDR2 YYDKDF (reference sequence). V lost 1 base to trimming and J lost 5 bases, with 11 bases between them.

This chain uses TRBV10-3 with TRBJ2-7; D tentatively reads TRBD1 or TRBD2 (5 bases each). V gave up 8 bases and J gave up 3 bases, with 8 bases separating them. The CDR3 loop spans 11 amino acids. The germline V gene has CDR1 ENHRY and CDR2 SYGVKD. CDR3 bases: TGTGCCATCGGGGACCTCTACGAGCAGTACTTC. It encodes CAIGDLYEQYF.

The V and J genes are TRBV3-1 and TRBJ2-7, with TRBD2 matching 10 bases. V was pared by 1 base and J by 3 bases, with 3 bases of the junction left unmatched. Germline V CDR1 and CDR2: LGHDT, YNNKEL (reference sequence). The CDR3 extends over 15 amino acids. The CDR3 reads CASSQVLAGVYEQYF. The CDR3, as DNA: TGTGCCAGCAGCCAAGTGCTAGCGGGGGTCTACGAGCAGTACTTC.

The genes are TRBV19 and TRBJ1-2; D not certain. The CDR3 has 12 residues. V lost 10 bases and J lost 4, with 13 bases in between. Germline lookup yields CDR1 LNHDA and CDR2 SQIVND (reference sequence). The CDR3 region has the DNA TGTGCCATAAGACCGTCGATCTATGGCTACACCTTC. Its translation: CAIRPSIYGYTF.

The J gene is TRBJ1-3, the V gene TRBV15, with D uncertain. The V end lost 5 bases, the J end lost 3 bases, and 8 bases lay between the germline ends. CDR1 is LNHNV, CDR2 YYDKDF, per germline (reference sequence). The CDR3 runs 13 residues. The CDR3 coding sequence is TGTGCCACCAGCCGGACGAGTGGAAACACCATATATTTT. Amino acids: CATSRTSGNTIYF.

This chain joins TRBV9 and TRBJ1-1, with 8 bases lining up with TRBD1. The length of the CDR3 is 15 residues. The ends lost 4 bases at V and 5 bases at J; junction bases unmatched: 10. Germline V gives CDR1 SGDLS, CDR2 YYNGEE. The CDR3 region is CASSPGTGRGTEAFF. CDR3 bases: TGTGCCAGCAGCCCGGGGACAGGACGGGGTACTGAAGCTTTCTTT.